These 18 T cell receptor beta chains were sequenced from one sample in a study of T cell changes during pregnancy in multiple sclerosis. The assay was immunoSEQ multiplex PCR, and TCRdb's table has in-frame clones only and misses some. This sample yields around 49,000 clones, of which 90% are seen a single time; just over 5% belongs to the top ten. The sample in question was peripheral blood, obtained after pregnancy. Receptors were obtained from a female donor in good health, enrolled as a control in a pregnancy study.

CDR3 in DNA: TGCAGCGTTGGCCCCCGACTAGCGGGTACGAATGAGCAGTTCTTC. Its translation is CSVGPRLAGTNEQFF. This chain uses TRBV29-1 with TRBJ2-1, with 10 nucleotides matching TRBD2. V lost 4 bases, J lost 7 bases, and 10 bases stayed unmatched. The CDR3 contains 15 residues. Germline CDR1 is SQVTM and CDR2 is ANQGSEA.

This chain links TRBV4-3 with TRBJ2-1; possibly TRBD1 for D (5 bases). Trimming cost V 4 bases and J 3 bases, with 13 bases left between them. This CDR3 has 15 residues. Looked up from germline, CDR1 is LGHNA and CDR2 is YSLEER. As DNA, the CDR3 is TGCGCCAGCAGCCGCAAGACAGCCCGCTACAATGAGCAGTTCTTC. Translated: CASSRKTARYNEQFF.

The chain carries TRBV9 and TRBJ2-7; 7 bases are a match to TRBD2. Looked up from germline, CDR1 is SGDLS and CDR2 is YYNGEE. V gave up 4 bases and J gave up 6 bases; unmatched junction bases: 25. The CDR3 is 19 residues long. The CDR3 protein is CASSPGRIAGGGGPGEQYF. DNA for the CDR3: TGTGCCAGCAGCCCCGGCAGAATCGCTGGCGGGGGAGGGCCGGGCGAGCAGTACTTC.

The chain has TRBV6-1 and TRBJ1-5; 9 bases align to TRBD1. The length of the CDR3 is 14 residues. Looked up from germline, CDR1 is MNHNS and CDR2 is SASEGT. The V gene end was trimmed by 9 bases and the J gene end by 6 bases; junction bases not matched to a gene: 9. CDR3 sequence: CASMAGTGLQPQHF. CDR3 bases: TGTGCCAGTATGGCCGGGACAGGGCTTCAGCCCCAGCATTTT.

The CDR3 DNA sequence: TGTGCCAGCAGTTTAATAAAGGGGGAGACCCAGTACTTC. This codes for CASSLIKGETQYF. The chain recombines TRBV28 with TRBJ2-5; D is possibly TRBD1 (5 bases). V lost 2 bases and J lost 5, with 9 bases in between. This CDR3 is built from 13 residues. Germline V gene sequence: CDR1 MDHEN, CDR2 SYDVKM.

V gene TRBV6-6 combines with J gene TRBJ1-5; D possibly corresponds to TRBD1 (6 bases). Germline CDR1 is MNHNY and CDR2 is SVGAGI (reference sequence). Trimming pared 5 bases from V and 2 bases from J, leaving 13 bases between. CDR3 length: 15 amino acids. CDR3 sequence reads: CASSPSGQGNQPQHF. DNA for the CDR3: TGTGCCAGCAGTCCATCGGGACAAGGCAATCAGCCCCAGCATTTT.

The rearrangement joins TRBV5-4 to TRBJ2-7; 8 nucleotides align to TRBD2. Germline values: CDR1 SGHNT, CDR2 YYREEE (reference sequence). Losses at the gene ends were 4 bases for V and 6 bases for J; bases not matched to a gene: 15. This CDR3 region has 16 residues. CDR3 DNA: TGTGCCAGCAGCGCCGGCGGGGGGAGGGACGGGGTCGAGCAGTACTTC. This gives the protein CASSAGGGRDGVEQYF.

V gene TRBV11-2 combines with J gene TRBJ2-1; the D gene is possibly TRBD2 (6 bases). CDR3 length: 14 residues. Looked up from germline, CDR1 is SGHAT and CDR2 is FQNNGV. V shed 8 bases and J shed 5 bases, with 16 bases lying between them. The CDR3 nucleotides read TGTGCCAGCGGCGGGGAAGCGGGTGACAATGAGCAGTTCTTC. This translates into CASGGEAGDNEQFF.

The chain employs TRBV9 and TRBJ1-1, with 7 positions matching TRBD1. The CDR3 spans 16 residues. The V and J ends lost 0 bases and 1 base, in that order; junction bases with no gene match: 6. Germline V gene lookup returns CDR1 SGDLS and CDR2 YYNGEE. This CDR3 is CASSVGQGDSNTEAFF. The CDR3, as DNA: TGTGCCAGCAGCGTAGGGCAGGGGGATTCGAACACTGAAGCTTTCTTT.

The genes are TRBV10-3 and TRBJ2-7; the D is unclear. Per germline, CDR1 ENHRY and CDR2 SYGVKD. This CDR3 comprises 14 residues. Trimming left V 7 bases short and J 0 bases short, with 13 bases between. In DNA form, the CDR3 reads TGTGCCATCACCAACACGAGGAGCTCCTACGAGCAGTACTTC. This gives the protein CAITNTRSSYEQYF.

The chain is built from TRBV7-9 and TRBJ1-1; D uncertain. Germline V CDR1 and CDR2: SEHNR, FQNEAQ (reference sequence). Between the trimmed V and J ends, which lost 0 bases and 5 bases, there was a span of 13 bases. The CDR3 length is 15 residues. For the CDR3, the DNA is TGTGCCAGCAGCTTAGCCGGCAGGTTGTTGACTGAAGCTTTCTTT. Translation: CASSLAGRLLTEAFF. Looking up the rest from reference TRBV7-9 and TRBJ1-1 gives the full variable domain: DTGVSQNPRHKITKRGQNVTFRCDPISEHNRLYWYRQTLGQGPEFLTYFQNEAQLEKSRLLSDRFSAERPKGSFSTLEIQRTEQGDSAMYLCASSLAGRLLTEAFFGQGTRLTVV.

The chain uses TRBV6-6 and TRBJ1-4, with D hard to call. CDR3 length equals 14 residues. Germline values: CDR1 MNHNY, CDR2 SVGAGI (reference sequence). Trimming removed 2 bases at V and 6 bases at J, with 10 bases between. The CDR3 spells CASSYRGYDEKLFF. The DNA of the CDR3 is TGTGCCAGCAGTTACCGAGGGTATGATGAAAAACTGTTTTTT.

This chain links TRBV14 with TRBJ1-1; a weak D match, TRBD1 (5 bases). Germline V CDR1 and CDR2: SGHDN, FVKESK. The ends were cut back, 1 base at V and 12 bases at J, with 15 bases in the middle. CDR3 length: 13 residues. The CDR3 sequence: CASSQAPNRLSFF. DNA for the CDR3: TGTGCCAGCAGCCAAGCTCCAAACAGGTTGTCTTTCTTT. Full variable domain (rest looked up from reference TRBV14 and TRBJ1-1): EAGVTQFPSHSVIEKGQTVTLRCDPISGHDNLYWYRRVMGKEIKFLLHFVKESKQDESGMPNNRFLAERTGGTYSTLKVQPAELEDSGVYFCASSQAPNRLSFFGQGTRLTVV.

The chain is built from TRBV9 and TRBJ1-1, with D unresolved. CDR3 length: 15 amino acids. Germline CDR1 reads SGDLS; CDR2 reads YYNGEE. Trimming took 0 bases from V and 5 from J, leaving 14 bases between them. The CDR3 region has the DNA TGTGCCAGCAGCGTAGTCCCCGGCGGGGAGACTGAAGCTTTCTTT. Encoded protein: CASSVVPGGETEAFF.

The chain couples TRBV9 to TRBJ2-3, with 11 nucleotides matching TRBD2. V was pared by 0 bases and J by 4 bases, with 7 bases of the junction left unmatched. The germline V gene has CDR1 SGDLS and CDR2 YYNGEE. CDR3 length equals 17 residues. The CDR3 region is CASSVEPVAGGPDTQYF. Here the CDR3 DNA reads TGTGCCAGCAGCGTAGAACCGGTAGCGGGGGGGCCAGATACGCAGTATTTT.

The chain uses TRBV5-1 and TRBJ2-3, with D perhaps matching TRBD2 (6 bases). There are 16 residues in the CDR3. The germline gives CDR1 SGHRS, CDR2 YFSETQ. V was clipped by 0 bases and J by 4 bases, with 15 bases between them. The CDR3 DNA reads as TGCGCCAGCAGCTTGGGCCGGGACTCCGTAGCAGATACGCAGTATTTT. Its protein is CASSLGRDSVADTQYF.

This sequence joins TRBV6-6 and TRBJ2-7, with 8 bases fitting TRBD2. The CDR3 consists of 15 residues. Germline V CDR1 and CDR2: MNHNY, SVGAGI (reference sequence). Germline trimming cut 5 bases from V and 0 bases from J; bases unmatched to any gene: 6. The CDR3 DNA is TGTGCCAGCAGTGATAGCGGGGTGAGCTCCTACGAGCAGTACTTC. Amino acid sequence: CASSDSGVSSYEQYF.

The rearrangement links TRBV19 to TRBJ1-2; 8 bases are a match to TRBD1. V shed 10 bases and J 4 bases; nucleotides not matched to a gene: 17. The CDR3 length is 16 residues. Germline CDR1 and CDR2: LNHDA and SQIVND (reference sequence). The CDR3 DNA is TGTGCCACCGTAGTATCATCGAACAGGGGGACCTATGGCTACACCTTC. Protein product: CATVVSSNRGTYGYTF.